The rows below give T cell receptor beta chains drawn from one sample of a study of CD8 T cells in Susac syndrome. MiXCR, applied by TCRdb to the immunoSEQ multiplex PCR reads, yields one record per CDR3 protein. The data hold roughly 140,000 distinct CDR3 sequences, with roughly 95% observed a single time. The specimen was CD4+ T cells from PBMCs. The receptor source for this set is a human donor with Susac syndrome. The CDR3 runs from the conserved cysteine through the conserved F or W. A D gene is named only where the DNA matches it firmly. For some rows the clone size is stated as once, few or many, or as a class when expanded; others skip it.

>NA|NA|TRBV20-1|TRBJ2-2
CSAKRTTGELFF
TGCAGTGCTAAGCGGACAACCGGGGAGCTGTTTTTT
>once|NA|TRBV24-1|TRBJ2-1
CATSVRDPGDNEQFF
TGTGCCACCAGTGTACGGGATCCCGGAGACAATGAGCAGTTCTTC
>NA|TRBD2|TRBV15|TRBJ2-3
CATSIAGTSTIVPTDTQYF
TGTGCCACCAGCATTGCCGGGACTAGCACCATCGTACCCACAGATACGCAGTATTTT
>NA|NA|TRBV19|TRBJ2-1
CASSIDWASAGQLFF
TGTGCCAGTAGTATAGATTGGGCCTCAGCGGGACAGCTGTTCTTC
>NA|NA|TRBV6-1|TRBJ2-1
CASSEGASPRYNEQFF
TGTGCCAGCAGTGAAGGGGCCTCGCCCCGATACAATGAGCAGTTCTTC
>NA|NA|TRBV20-1|TRBJ2-1
CSASRGNRLDEQFF
TGCAGTGCTTCTCGGGGGAACCGCCTCGATGAGCAGTTCTTC
>NA|NA|TRBV29-1|TRBJ2-1
CSGQGSSSYNEQFF
TGCAGCGGTCAGGGCTCCAGCTCCTACAATGAGCAGTTCTTC
>NA|NA|TRBV7-2|TRBJ1-5
CASSSMTGGNQPQHF
TGTGCCAGCAGCTCAATGACAGGAGGGAATCAGCCCCAGCATTTT
>NA|TRBD2|TRBV2|TRBJ2-7
CASSETTLAGLYYEQYF
TGTGCCAGCAGTGAAACTACGCTAGCGGGGCTTTACTACGAGCAGTACTTC
>NA|NA|TRBV29-1|TRBJ2-2
CSVMTGFGLNTGELFF
TGCAGCGTTATGACAGGATTCGGCCTCAACACCGGGGAGCTGTTTTTT
>NA|NA|TRBV12-3/TRBV12-4|TRBJ1-4
CASSFGKLATNEKLFF
TGTGCCAGCAGTTTCGGCAAGCTCGCAACTAATGAAAAACTGTTTTTT
>once|NA|TRBV5-1|TRBJ2-1
CASSTDGNNEQFF
TGCGCCAGCAGCACTGACGGAAACAATGAGCAGTTCTTC
>NA|NA|TRBV15|TRBJ1-1
CATSRRGNTEAFF
TGTGCCACCAGCAGACGGGGCAACACTGAAGCTTTCTTT